Shown below are 4 T cell receptor beta chains from a single sample sequenced in a study of beta chain features in type 1 diabetes. Study conclusions and caveats: All four CD4+ subsets from Type 1 diabetes patients carried moderately but significantly shorter TCRB CDR3s.

Every bit of the isolated RNA underwent reverse transcription, so sequencing read expressed TCRB transcripts. Profiling relied on immunoSEQ multiplex PCR, and the TCRdb table lists in-frame clones only, not all of them. The table shows 600,000 to 700,000 clones, with around an eighth occurring only once. Their antigens remain unidentified. Sequencing was done on a sample of naive CD4+ T cells from blood. The receptors here all came from a man aged 18 to 35 with type 1 diabetes.

This clone was detected a few times. This CDR3 reads CASSTRGSNEQFF. CDR3 sequence (DNA): TGTGCCAGCAGCACGCGGGGGTCCAATGAGCAGTTCTTC. V is TRBV14 and J is TRBJ2-1; 7 nucleotides line up with TRBD2. Germline-derived CDR1 and CDR2 are SGHDN and FVKESK. V lost 5 bases to trimming and J lost 6 bases; unmatched junction nucleotides: 4. The CDR3 length is 13 residues.

This clone showed up just a few times. The CDR3 DNA sequence: TGTGCCAGCAGTGGGGGACAGGGAGCAGATACGCAGTATTTT. Amino acid sequence: CASSGGQGADTQYF. The gene calls are TRBV25-1 and TRBJ2-3, with TRBD1 matching over 9 bases. This CDR3 has 14 amino acids. Trimming at V came to 4 bases and at J to 4 bases, leaving 3 bases not matched to a gene. The germline gives CDR1 MGHDK, CDR2 SYGVNS.

This clone turned up a few times. The genes are TRBV7-6 and TRBJ1-1, with TRBD1 as a possible D gene (5 bases). The CDR3 consists of 14 residues. Trimming pared 4 bases from V and 4 bases from J, leaving 13 bases between. CDR1 and CDR2 from the germline V gene are SGHVS and FNYEAQ. The CDR3, as DNA: TGTGCCAGCAGCTCGACAGCCTCGTCCACTGAAGCTTTCTTT. Translated, it gives CASSSTASSTEAFF.

In DNA form, the CDR3 reads TGTGCCAGCACCAGACAGGGCAAAGGGAACACTGAAGCTTTCTTT. This codes for CASTRQGKGNTEAFF. The chain is built from TRBV28 and TRBJ1-1; 7 bases agree with TRBD1. Germline V gene sequence: CDR1 MDHEN, CDR2 SYDVKM. J gave up 1 base and V 7 bases, and 9 bases lay outside the gene matches. This CDR3 spans 15 amino acids.